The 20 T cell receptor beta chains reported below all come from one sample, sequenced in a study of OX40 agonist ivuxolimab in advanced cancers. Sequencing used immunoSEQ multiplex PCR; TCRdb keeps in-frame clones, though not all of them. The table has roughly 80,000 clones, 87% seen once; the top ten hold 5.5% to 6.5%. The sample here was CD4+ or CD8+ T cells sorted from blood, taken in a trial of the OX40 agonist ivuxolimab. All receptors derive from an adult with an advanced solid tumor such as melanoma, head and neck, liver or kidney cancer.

As DNA, the CDR3 is TGTGCCAGCAGTGAAGGTCTGGGCTCGAATTCACCCCTCCACTTT. Translated: CASSEGLGSNSPLHF. The V gene is TRBV6-1, the J gene TRBJ1-6; D is unresolved. Germline loops: CDR1 MNHNS, CDR2 SASEGT. This CDR3 spans 15 amino acids. The V end lost 1 base, the J end lost 7 bases, and 11 bases lay between the germline ends.

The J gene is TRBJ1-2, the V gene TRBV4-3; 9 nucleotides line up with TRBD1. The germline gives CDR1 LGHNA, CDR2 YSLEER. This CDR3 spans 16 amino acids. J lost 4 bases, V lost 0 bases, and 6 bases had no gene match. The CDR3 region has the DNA TGCGCCAGCAGCCAAGATGGGACAGGGATTTCCTATGGCTACACCTTC. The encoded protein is CASSQDGTGISYGYTF.

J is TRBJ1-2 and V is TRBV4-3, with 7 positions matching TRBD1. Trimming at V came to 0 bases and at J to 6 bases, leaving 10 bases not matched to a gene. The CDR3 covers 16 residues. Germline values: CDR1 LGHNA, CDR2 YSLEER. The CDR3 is CASSQDGGRGSNGYTF. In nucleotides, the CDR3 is TGCGCCAGCAGCCAAGATGGCGGCAGGGGGTCAAATGGCTACACCTTC.

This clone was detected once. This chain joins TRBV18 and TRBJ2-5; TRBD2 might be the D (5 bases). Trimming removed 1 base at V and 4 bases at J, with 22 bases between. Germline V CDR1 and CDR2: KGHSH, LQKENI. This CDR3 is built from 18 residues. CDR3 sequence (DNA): TGTGCCAGCTCACCACTTTCTAGCTACCTCGGGATTGCAGAGACCCAGTACTTC. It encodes CASSPLSSYLGIAETQYF.

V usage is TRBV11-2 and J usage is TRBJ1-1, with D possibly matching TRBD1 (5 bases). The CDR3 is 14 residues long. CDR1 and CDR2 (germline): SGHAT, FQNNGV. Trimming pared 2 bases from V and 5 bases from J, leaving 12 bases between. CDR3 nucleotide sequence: TGTGCCAGCAGCTTAATGGGGGTGAGGACTGAAGCTTTCTTT. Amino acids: CASSLMGVRTEAFF.

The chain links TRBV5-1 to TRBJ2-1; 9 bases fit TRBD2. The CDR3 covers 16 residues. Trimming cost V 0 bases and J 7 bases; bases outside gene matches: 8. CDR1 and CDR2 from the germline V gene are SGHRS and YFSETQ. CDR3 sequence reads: CASSLGAGGGKNEQFF. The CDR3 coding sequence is TGCGCCAGCAGCTTGGGAGCGGGAGGTGGAAAAAATGAGCAGTTCTTC. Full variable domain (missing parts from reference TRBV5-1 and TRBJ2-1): KAGVTQTPRYLIKTRGQQVTLSCSPISGHRSVSWYQQTPGQGLQFLFEYFSETQRNKGNFPGRFSGRQFSNSRSEMNVSTLELGDSALYLCASSLGAGGGKNEQFFGPGTRLTVL.

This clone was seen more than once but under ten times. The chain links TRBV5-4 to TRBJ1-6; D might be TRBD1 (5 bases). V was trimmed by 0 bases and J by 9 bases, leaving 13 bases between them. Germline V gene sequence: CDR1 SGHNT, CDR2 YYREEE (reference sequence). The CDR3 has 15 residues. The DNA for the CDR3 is TGTGCCAGCAGCTTGGCCGGCAGGGTGGGTTCACCCCTCCACTTT. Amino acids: CASSLAGRVGSPLHF.

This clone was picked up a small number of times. DNA of the CDR3: TGTGCCAGTAGCCCCCAATGGGGGGGTGAAGCTTTCTTT. This gives the protein CASSPQWGGEAFF. This rearrangement joins TRBV19 to TRBJ1-1; the D gene is possibly TRBD1 (5 bases). The V gene's germline CDR1 is LNHDA and CDR2 SQIVND (reference sequence). With 6 bases removed from V and 7 bases from J, the gap between germline ends came to 15 bases. The CDR3 is made up of 13 amino acids.

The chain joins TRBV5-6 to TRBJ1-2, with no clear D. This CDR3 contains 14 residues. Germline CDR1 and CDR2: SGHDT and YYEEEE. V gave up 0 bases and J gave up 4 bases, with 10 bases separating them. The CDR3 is CASSLGQHFYGYTF. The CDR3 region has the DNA TGTGCCAGCAGCTTGGGCCAGCACTTCTATGGCTACACCTTC.

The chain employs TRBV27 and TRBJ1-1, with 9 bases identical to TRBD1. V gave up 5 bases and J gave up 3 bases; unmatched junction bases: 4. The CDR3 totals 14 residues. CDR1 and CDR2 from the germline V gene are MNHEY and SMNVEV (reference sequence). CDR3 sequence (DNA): TGTGCCAGCAGTCCCTGGACAGGGGACACTGAAGCTTTCTTT. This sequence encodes CASSPWTGDTEAFF.

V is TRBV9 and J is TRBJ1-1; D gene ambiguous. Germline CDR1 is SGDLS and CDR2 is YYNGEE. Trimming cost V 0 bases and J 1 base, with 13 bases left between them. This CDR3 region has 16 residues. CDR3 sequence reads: CASSVGPGGRNTEAFF. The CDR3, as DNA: TGTGCCAGCAGCGTAGGGCCCGGAGGGAGGAACACTGAAGCTTTCTTT.

CDR3 protein: CASSLTQGGNQPQHF. The CDR3 nucleotides read TGTGCCAGCAGCTTAACACAGGGTGGCAATCAGCCCCAGCATTTT. The V gene is TRBV11-2, the J gene TRBJ1-5; D is possibly TRBD1 (6 bases). V lost 2 bases and J lost 2, with 10 bases in between. Germline V lookup: CDR1 SGHAT, CDR2 FQNNGV. There are 15 residues in the CDR3.

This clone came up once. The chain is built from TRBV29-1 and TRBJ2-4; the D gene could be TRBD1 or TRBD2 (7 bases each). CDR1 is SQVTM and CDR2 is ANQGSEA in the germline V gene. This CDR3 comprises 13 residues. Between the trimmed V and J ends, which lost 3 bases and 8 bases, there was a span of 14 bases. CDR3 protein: CSVESSGGDIQYF. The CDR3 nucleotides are TGCAGCGTTGAGTCGTCAGGGGGGGACATTCAGTACTTC.

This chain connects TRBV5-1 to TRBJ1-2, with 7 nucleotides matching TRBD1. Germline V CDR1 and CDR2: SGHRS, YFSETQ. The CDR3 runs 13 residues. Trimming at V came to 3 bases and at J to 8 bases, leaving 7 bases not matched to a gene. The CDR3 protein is CASSYDRVNGYTF. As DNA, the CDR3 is TGCGCCAGCAGCTATGACAGGGTGAACGGCTACACCTTC.

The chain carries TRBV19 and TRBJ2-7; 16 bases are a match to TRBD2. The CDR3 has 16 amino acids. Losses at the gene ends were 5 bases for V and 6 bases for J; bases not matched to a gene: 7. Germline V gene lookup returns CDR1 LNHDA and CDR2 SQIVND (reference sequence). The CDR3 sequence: CASSQQGTSGGAEQYF. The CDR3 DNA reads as TGTGCCAGTAGTCAACAAGGGACTAGCGGGGGGGCCGAGCAGTACTTC.

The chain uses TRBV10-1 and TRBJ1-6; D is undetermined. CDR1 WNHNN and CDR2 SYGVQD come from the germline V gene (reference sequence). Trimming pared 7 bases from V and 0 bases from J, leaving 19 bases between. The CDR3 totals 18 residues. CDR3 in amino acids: CASTSHGRPSSYNSPLHF. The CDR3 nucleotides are TGCGCCAGCACCTCCCATGGACGGCCAAGCTCCTATAATTCACCCCTCCACTTT.

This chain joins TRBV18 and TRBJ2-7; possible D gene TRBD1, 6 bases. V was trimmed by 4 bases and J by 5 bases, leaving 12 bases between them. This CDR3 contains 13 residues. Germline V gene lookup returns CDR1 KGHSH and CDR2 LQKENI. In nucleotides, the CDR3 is TGTGCCAGCTCACGACTGACAGGCCACGAGCAGTACTTC. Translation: CASSRLTGHEQYF.

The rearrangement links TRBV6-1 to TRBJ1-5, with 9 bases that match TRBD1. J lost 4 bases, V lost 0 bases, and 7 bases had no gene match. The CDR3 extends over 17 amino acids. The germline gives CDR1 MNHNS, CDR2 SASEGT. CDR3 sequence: CASSEAAWGTGNQPQHF. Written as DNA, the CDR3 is TGTGCCAGCAGTGAAGCCGCGTGGGGGACAGGGAATCAGCCCCAGCATTTT.

This CDR3 is CSAGLASVYTF. DNA of the CDR3: TGCAGTGCCGGACTGGCTTCGGTCTACACCTTC. The chain couples TRBV20-1 to TRBJ1-2; no clear D. This CDR3 is 11 amino acids long. Germline CDR1 is DFQATT and CDR2 is SNEGSKA (reference sequence). V lost 6 bases and J 10 bases, leaving 15 bases between the germline ends.

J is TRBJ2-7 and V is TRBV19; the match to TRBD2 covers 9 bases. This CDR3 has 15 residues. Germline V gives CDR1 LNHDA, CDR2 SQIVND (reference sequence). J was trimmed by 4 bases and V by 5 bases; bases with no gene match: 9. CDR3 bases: TGTGCCAGTAGTTTTAGCGGGAGCGTTTTTTACGAGCAGTACTTC. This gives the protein CASSFSGSVFYEQYF. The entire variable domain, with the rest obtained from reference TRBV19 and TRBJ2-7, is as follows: DGGITQSPKYLFRKEGQNVTLSCEQNLNHDAMYWYRQDPGQGLRLIYYSQIVNDFQKGDIAEGYSVSREKKESFPLTVTSAQKNPTAFYLCASSFSGSVFYEQYFGPGTRLTVT.